This T cell receptor (beta chain) was observed in a study of blood T cell repertoires in COVID-19. Across the study: Researchers got acute and convalescent COVID-19 samples from the United States, Italy and Spain. PBMCs, B-cell-depleted T cells, or T cells were the source of the cDNA or gDNA that made up the material.

This clone was recorded at least ten times. Original data processing: By means of reference gene primer amplification, nucleated cell counts were estimated. TCRdb's copy holds only in-frame clones and misses some; the assay was immunoSEQ multiplex PCR. Clone size and the V and J calls come from that table; the DNA yielded D and trimming. The data hold some 130,000 clones, with approximately 74% observed a single time. Trimming cost V 1 base and J 5 bases; bases outside gene matches: 6. CDR3 length: 16 residues. The germline V gene has CDR1 SGHVS and CDR2 FQNEAQ. The chain is built from TRBV7-8 and TRBJ2-5, with 11 bases matching TRBD1. The origin of this receptor is a woman aged 70 to 79 with acute or convalescent COVID-19. The sample taken for sequencing was peripheral blood. CDR3 amino acids: CASSLEWTGGGETQYF. The CDR3 bases are TGTGCCAGCAGCTTAGAGTGGACAGGGGGCGGGGAGACCCAGTACTTC.